The sequence of this T cell receptor beta chain was determined in a study of T cell responses to AZD1222 COVID-19 vaccine. After removal of 5 bases from V and 6 bases from J, the junction contained 6 bases not matched to a gene. The CDR3 runs 14 residues. Germline CDR1 reads LNHDA; CDR2 reads SQIVND (reference sequence). Findings of the study overall: Donors, mostly white British, included more females; clonal diversity was possibly underestimated. Two doses of AZD1222 preceded a rise in Spike-specific TCR breadth and depth.

Data came from immunoSEQ multiplex PCR; TCRdb stores just in-frame clones and leaves some out. This table has about 130,000 clones, roughly nine tenths appearing once. As for this clone: Its antigen is still unknown.

This chain links TRBV19 with TRBJ2-2, with TRBD1 identical over 7 bases. Sequenced material: peripheral blood, taken on day 0 of AZD1222 vaccination. The TCR comes from an adult in good health. The CDR3 sequence is CASSFGQASGELFF. The CDR3 bases are TGTGCCAGTAGTTTCGGACAGGCCTCCGGGGAGCTGTTTTTT.